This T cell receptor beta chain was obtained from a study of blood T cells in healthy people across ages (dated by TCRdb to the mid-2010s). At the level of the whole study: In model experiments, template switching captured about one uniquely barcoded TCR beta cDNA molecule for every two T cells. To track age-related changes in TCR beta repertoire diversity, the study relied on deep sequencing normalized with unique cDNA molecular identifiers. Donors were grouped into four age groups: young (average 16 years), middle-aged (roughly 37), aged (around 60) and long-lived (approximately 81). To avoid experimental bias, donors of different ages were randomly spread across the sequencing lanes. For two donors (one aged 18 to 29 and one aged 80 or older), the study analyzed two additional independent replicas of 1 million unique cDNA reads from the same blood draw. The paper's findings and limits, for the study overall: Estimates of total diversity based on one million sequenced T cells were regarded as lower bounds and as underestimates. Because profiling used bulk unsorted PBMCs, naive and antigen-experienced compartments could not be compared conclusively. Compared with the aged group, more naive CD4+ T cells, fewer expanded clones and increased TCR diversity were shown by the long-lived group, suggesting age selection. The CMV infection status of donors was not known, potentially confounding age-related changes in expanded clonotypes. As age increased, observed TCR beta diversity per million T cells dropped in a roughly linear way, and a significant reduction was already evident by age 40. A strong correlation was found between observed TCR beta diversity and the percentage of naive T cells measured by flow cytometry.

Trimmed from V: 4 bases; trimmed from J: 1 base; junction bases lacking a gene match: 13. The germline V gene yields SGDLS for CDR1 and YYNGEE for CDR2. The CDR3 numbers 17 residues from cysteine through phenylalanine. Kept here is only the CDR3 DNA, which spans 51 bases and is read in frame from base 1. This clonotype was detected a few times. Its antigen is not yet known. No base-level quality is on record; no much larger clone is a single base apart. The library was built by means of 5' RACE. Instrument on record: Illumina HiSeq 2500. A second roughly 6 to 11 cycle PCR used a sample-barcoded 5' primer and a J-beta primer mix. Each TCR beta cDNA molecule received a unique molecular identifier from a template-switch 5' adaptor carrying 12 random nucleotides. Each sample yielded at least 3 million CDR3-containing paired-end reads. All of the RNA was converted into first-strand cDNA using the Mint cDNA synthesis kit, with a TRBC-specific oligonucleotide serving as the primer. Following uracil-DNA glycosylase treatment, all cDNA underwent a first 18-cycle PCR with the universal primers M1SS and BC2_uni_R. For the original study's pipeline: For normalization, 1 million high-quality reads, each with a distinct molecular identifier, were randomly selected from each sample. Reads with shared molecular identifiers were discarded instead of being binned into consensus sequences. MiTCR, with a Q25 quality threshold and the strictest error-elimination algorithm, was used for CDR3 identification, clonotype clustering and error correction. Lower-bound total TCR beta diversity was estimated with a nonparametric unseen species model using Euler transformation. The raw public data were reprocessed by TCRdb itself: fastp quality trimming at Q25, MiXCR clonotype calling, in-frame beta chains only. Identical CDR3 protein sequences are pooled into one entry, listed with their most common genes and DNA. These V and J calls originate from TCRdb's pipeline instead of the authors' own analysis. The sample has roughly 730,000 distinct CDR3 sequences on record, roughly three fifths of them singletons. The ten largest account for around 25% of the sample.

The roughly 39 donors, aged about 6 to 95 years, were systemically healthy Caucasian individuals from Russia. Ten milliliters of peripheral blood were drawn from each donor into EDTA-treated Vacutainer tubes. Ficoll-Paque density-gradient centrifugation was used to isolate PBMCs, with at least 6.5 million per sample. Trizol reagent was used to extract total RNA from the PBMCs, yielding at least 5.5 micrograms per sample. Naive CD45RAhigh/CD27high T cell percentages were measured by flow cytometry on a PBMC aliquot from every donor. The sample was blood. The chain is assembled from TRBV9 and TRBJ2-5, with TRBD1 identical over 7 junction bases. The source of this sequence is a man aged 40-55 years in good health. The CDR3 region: CASSPHRTGTFQETQYF. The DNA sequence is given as TGTGCCAGCAGCCCACATAGGACAGGTACCTTCCAAGAGACCCAGTACTTC.